This T cell receptor beta chain is drawn from a study of cytomegalovirus exposure and HLA in healthy donors (dated by TCRdb to 2017 to 2019). Turning to the overall study: An earlier analysis of a few hundred of the donors reported under 300 Gb of sequence data and 90 million to 120 million unique TCR beta sequences obtained from approximately 180 million T cells. The later analysis used no new phenotypic data to find candidate immune exposures, relying instead on TCR beta sequences and their occurrence across donors. In a later genetic analysis, genome-wide SNP genotypes for about 55% of the 666 donors were used, and that subset was treated as a discovery cohort. The study aimed to test whether signatures of past pathogen exposure could be identified by cataloging public T cell receptors. A separate validation cohort of 100 to 150 different subjects was used in addition to the approximately 700-subject first cohort. Across approximately 400 genotyped donors of the cohort, an average of roughly 250,000 unique TCR beta nucleotide sequences per donor were sequenced, and roughly 17% of those sequences were non-productive. Of the 300 to 450 genotyped donors, 75% to 85% were placed in the genetic ancestry cluster associated with self-reported Caucasian donors. The study profiled the T cell repertoires of more than 500 subjects by immunosequencing and related them to cytomegalovirus serostatus. Both class I and class II loci were covered by HLA typing, at four-digit resolution. Donor age, sex, ethnicity and CMV serostatus were compiled together with the repertoire data. Because of strong linkage in the cohort, roughly 5 DR-DQ haplotypes were treated as single units for association and clustering. An early release that covered about 600 HLA-typed donors contained about 300 gigabases of sequencing data and 80 million or so unique TCR sequences. All discovery cohort repertoires had been generated on a single sequencing platform. High-throughput TCR immunosequencing, statistical association of individual TCRs with disease status, and machine learning were combined to predict cytomegalovirus infection status. The number of donors typed differed by locus, with 629-630 for A, B, C, DRB1 and DQB1, over 500 for DQA1, approximately 570 for DPA1, and approximately 470 for DPB1. An earlier analysis of 450 to 750 of the donors used high-throughput TCR beta sequencing to judge whether each TCR beta V gene segment behaved as functional or pseudogenic. In a later analysis, previously published TCR beta repertoires from 670 or so donors were re-analyzed and high-resolution HLA genotyping was added so that TCR occurrence patterns could be studied. General study outcomes and caveats: Most TCR sequences were observed very rarely across donors, whereas some public TCRs were present in many individuals. In a later analysis, most CMV-associated TCR beta chains were found to appear HLA-restricted, with HLA associations seemingly driven largely by CMV exposure. Because the 87-base-pair reads could not distinguish some IMGT-functional V segments, including TRBV6-2 and TRBV6-3, those segments were excluded. Cytomegalovirus status was reported to be diagnosed by the classifier with high specificity and sensitivity in both the original and validation cohorts. In a later analysis, TCR association rates were found to vary across HLA loci, with the most associated TCRs seen for DRB1 alleles and the fewest for HLA-C alleles. A further reported finding was that TCR beta sequences accurately predicted the HLA-A and HLA-B alleles for most subjects in the first cohort. Roughly uniform sequencing depth across donors was assumed in presence/absence analyses, although this assumption may not hold. Approximately 16 rarely observed V segments, including chromosome 9 orphons, were excluded from the earlier analysis of approximately 600 of the donors because counts were too low. In a later analysis, HLA-associated TCR beta chains were found to be more clonally expanded and to have lower generation probabilities than equally common non-associated chains. The sequencing pipeline was judged likely to have produced a cluster of highly shared sequence variants as a technical artifact. Correlated functional status among segregating V segments might be attributable to linkage disequilibrium, but an unknown experimental factor could not be ruled out. Only TCR beta chains were sequenced in this cohort, and the absence of alpha or paired-chain data limited detectable features. A few of the identified cytomegalovirus-associated TCR beta chains were confirmed in vitro to be specific for cytomegalovirus antigens. According to the authors, the approach could potentially be generalized to other disease states and immunological phenotypes. A later genetic analysis reported fewer N-insertions in productive TCRs among donors in an Asian-associated ancestry cluster than the roughly 620-donor mean. When HLA alleles, especially DR and DQ, strongly co-occurred, TCR associations were difficult to assign to individual alleles. For the cohort, immune exposure information was limited to CMV serostatus. Because some donors lacked HLA typing at each locus, the association tests relied only on the typed subset. In a later analysis, several top co-occurrence clusters were reported to appear linked to parvovirus B19, influenza, CMV and Epstein-Barr virus. Specific HLA alleles were associated with over 15,000 TCR beta sequences at a false discovery rate of 0.05 in a later analysis. In an earlier analysis of some 640 of the donors, most TCR beta V segments were observed in productive rearrangements about 90% or about 30% of the time, broadly matching IMGT annotations. V-gene and J-gene trimming of TCR beta chains was associated with a missense DCLRE1C variant in a later genetic analysis, and the association was replicated in an independent cohort. A total of 150 to 200 TCR beta chains were listed by the study as associated with cytomegalovirus.

Library preparation employed the immunoSEQ multiplex PCR assay. A mixture of 60 forward primers for TCR Vbeta segments and 13 reverse primers for TCR Jbeta segments was used in the multiplex PCR. The CDR3 region of rearranged TCR beta genes was amplified from genomic DNA with a multiplex PCR assay. On the Illumina HiSeq System, the amplified TCR beta libraries were sequenced as 87-base-pair reads. Regarding the original processing steps: A later analysis tallied tens of millions of unique TCR beta chains across the 666 repertoires, and around 9.9 million of those chains were shared by two or more donors. To remove PCR and sequencing errors, raw reads were error-corrected and collapsed into unique sequences using a nearest-neighbor algorithm that merged closely related sequences. To assign V, D and J gene segments, CDR3 sequences were aligned to IMGT reference sequences. For a sequence to be retained, a match of at least six nucleotides was required to both a V gene segment and a J gene segment. A rearrangement was called productive if the CDR3 had no stop codons and remained in frame with V and J, and every other rearrangement was called non-productive. CDR3 was defined by IMGT convention, running from the second conserved V-encoded cysteine to the conserved J-encoded phenylalanine. The earlier analysis of about 590 of the donors excluded sequences that lacked an unambiguous match to a single V gene segment. An earlier analysis of under 750 of the donors called V segments functional above 56.7% productive rearrangements and segregating when the between-donor standard deviation exceeded 5%. A statistical classification framework was built for diagnosing cytomegalovirus status from the catalog of TCR beta chain sequences. A later analysis assigned V and J genes by comparing TCR nucleotide sequences with IMGT/GENE-DB human TR gene sequences. In a later analysis, CDR3 sequences and most-parsimonious VDJ recombination scenarios were assigned using the TCRdist pipeline. In a later analysis, each TCR beta chain was defined by its CDR3 amino acid sequence together with its V-gene family, and reads lacking a unique V-gene family were excluded. A later analysis removed 592 highly shared, low-generation-probability nucleotide sequences to deal with suspected cross-contamination and a sequencing artifact. In a later analysis, a clonal expansion index for each public chain was calculated from normalized within-repertoire ranks of inferred template counts. A later analysis computed generation probabilities with a VDJ recombination model fitted to out-of-frame rearrangements, and checked the results against IGoR. Hypergeometric tests were used in a later analysis to score TCR-TCR, TCR-HLA and TCR-CMV co-occurrence, with a repertoire-size bias correction applied to the TCR pairs. In a later analysis, false discovery rates were estimated by permuting HLA or CMV assignments 20 times. In a later analysis, co-occurring TCRs were grouped using DBSCAN, and TCRdist sequence similarity was added for clustering within HLA-allele-positive subsets. Repertoires with fewer than 30,000 or more than 120,000 public chains, plus five repertoires with anomalous nucleotide sharing, were excluded from co-occurrence clustering. As stored in TCRdb, this immuneACCESS dataset retains in-frame rearrangements with V and J assigned. A fraction of the clones does not appear; measured against another copy, unresolved V genes explain less than half of the discrepancy, and the remainder lacks a known reason. V, J and clone size are those of that table, while D and trimming were read from the DNA. The sample profile shows 58,000 or so clones; 60% to 80% of them were found once. Together, the top ten hold under 30% of the sample.

The germline V gene supplies CDR1 MDHEN and CDR2 SYDVKM. The junction shows trimming of 5 bases on V and 9 bases on J, and the gene matches do not reach 11 bases of it. Counted from cysteine to phenylalanine, this CDR3 has 15 amino acids. Here the CDR3 DNA is all that survives: 45 bases in frame from base 1. The cohort consisted of fewer than 700 healthy bone marrow donors. All cohort members were sampled while nominally healthy, although unrecorded immune exposures were likely present. The donor was CMV seropositive and belonged to the group of 250 to 300 seropositive cohort members. A peripheral blood sample was collected from each donor, and TCR beta sequencing was performed on peripheral blood mononuclear cells. The Qiagen DNeasy Blood Extraction Kit was used to extract genomic DNA from the blood cell samples. As to this clone: What this receptor recognizes is not known. It has no much larger one-base neighbor in the sample; base qualities were not kept.

Specimen: PBMCs. The rearrangement combines TRBV28 with TRBJ2-1, with 9 bases matching TRBD2. The TCR originated in a woman in her thirties or forties in good health and CMV-seropositive. Here is the DNA: TGTGCCAGCAGTCCCCCTGGTAGCGGGGGCAGTGAGCAGTTCTTC. It specifies CASSPPGSGGSEQFF.